The 27 T cell receptor beta chains reported below all come from one sample, sequenced in a study of graft-versus-host responses after intestinal transplantation. The protocol was immunoSEQ multiplex PCR, while the TCRdb copy is restricted to in-frame clones and leaves out a portion. Here the sample spans 15,000 to 20,000 clones, about nine tenths being singletons. This material consisted of bone marrow, taken approximately 120 days after transplant. Receptors originate from a human patient who received an intestinal transplant, so some T cells may come from the graft donor.

The chain recombines TRBV7-9 with TRBJ2-5; D is undetermined. Germline V gene lookup returns CDR1 SEHNR and CDR2 FQNEAQ (reference sequence). CDR3 size: 12 residues. Between the trimmed V and J ends, which lost 1 base and 5 bases, there was a span of 5 bases. The DNA for the CDR3 is TGTGCCAGCAGCTTAGAATTTGAGACCCAGTACTTC. Translated, it gives CASSLEFETQYF.

The chain combines TRBV6-5 with TRBJ2-7, with no clear D. This CDR3 region has 13 residues. Germline V gene sequence: CDR1 MNHEY, CDR2 SVGAGI. V dropped 2 bases and J dropped 6 bases, with 11 bases sitting between them. The CDR3: CASSYGAGPEQYF. Written as DNA, the CDR3 is TGTGCCAGCAGTTACGGTGCTGGGCCCGAGCAGTACTTC.

The V call is TRBV5-4, the J call TRBJ2-7; 12 nucleotides align to TRBD2. V lost 4 bases and J lost 2; bases outside the gene matches: 7. The CDR3 is 16 amino acids. Germline CDR1 SGHNT, CDR2 YYREEE (reference sequence). Written as DNA, the CDR3 is TGTGCCAGCAGCCTGACTAGCGGGGGACCCCCCTACGAGCAGTACTTC. Amino acid sequence: CASSLTSGGPPYEQYF.

This rearrangement joins TRBV30 to TRBJ1-1; possible D gene TRBD1, 5 bases. CDR1 is GTSNPN, CDR2 SVGIG, per germline (reference sequence). V was trimmed by 1 base and J by 3 bases, leaving 15 bases between them. This CDR3 spans 15 amino acids. The CDR3 spells CAWSARQYGDTEAFF. The CDR3 region has the DNA TGTGCCTGGAGTGCCCGACAGTACGGGGACACTGAAGCTTTCTTT.

This chain uses TRBV9 with TRBJ2-3; 7 bases fit TRBD2. Trimming at V came to 7 bases and at J to 6 bases, leaving 14 bases not matched to a gene. Germline V gene sequence: CDR1 SGDLS, CDR2 YYNGEE. This CDR3 has 15 amino acids. The CDR3 loop reads CASQPSAGSPDTQYF. The CDR3 coding sequence is TGTGCCAGCCAACCCTCAGCGGGGAGCCCGGATACGCAGTATTTT.

The rearrangement joins TRBV6-5 to TRBJ2-7; 7 bases align to TRBD1. With 0 bases clipped from V and 3 bases from J, the junction kept 5 bases outside the gene matches. The CDR3 sequence is 15 residues long. Germline V gene data show CDR1 as MNHEY and CDR2 as SVGAGI. CDR3 sequence (DNA): TGTGCCAGCAGTTACTCTCCACAGGGGAGCTACGAGCAGTACTTC. Amino acids: CASSYSPQGSYEQYF.

The gene calls are TRBV6-1 and TRBJ2-7; D may correspond to TRBD1 or TRBD2 (5 bases each). V lost 6 bases to trimming and J lost 2 bases, with 11 bases between them. The CDR3 loop spans 13 amino acids. Per germline, CDR1 MNHNS and CDR2 SASEGT. The CDR3 region has the DNA TGTGCCAGCAGCACGGGGCTGACCTACGAGCAGTACTTC. Protein sequence: CASSTGLTYEQYF.

The genes are TRBV19 and TRBJ2-5; D unclear. This CDR3 comprises 14 residues. V lost 3 bases and J lost 2, with 10 bases in between. Germline V gene data show CDR1 as LNHDA and CDR2 as SQIVND (reference sequence). CDR3 coding DNA: TGTGCCAGTAGTATTCCAGGAAAGCAAGAGACCCAGTACTTC. It codes for CASSIPGKQETQYF.

V gene TRBV9 combines with J gene TRBJ1-5; no reliable D call. V was shortened by 0 bases and J by 1 base, with 8 bases between the two germline ends. There are 15 residues in the CDR3. In germline, CDR1 is SGDLS, CDR2 YYNGEE. The CDR3 region is CASSVGVGSNQPQHF. The CDR3 region has the DNA TGTGCCAGCAGCGTAGGGGTAGGGAGCAATCAGCCCCAGCATTTT.

V usage is TRBV28 and J usage is TRBJ2-7; no definite D call. This CDR3 has 13 residues. In germline, CDR1 is MDHEN, CDR2 SYDVKM. V dropped 4 bases and J dropped 7 bases, with 14 bases sitting between them. DNA for the CDR3: TGTGCCAGCAGTTCGACGGACGCCGGGGAGCAGTACTTC. Translation gives CASSSTDAGEQYF. Full variable domain (missing parts from reference TRBV28 and TRBJ2-7): DVKVTQSSRYLVKRTGEKVFLECVQDMDHENMFWYRQDPGLGLRLIYFSYDVKMKEKGDIPEGYSVSREKKERFSLILESASTNQTSMYLCASSSTDAGEQYFGPGTRLTVT.

The chain is built from TRBV9 and TRBJ2-5; the match to TRBD1 covers 10 bases. The V gene's germline CDR1 is SGDLS and CDR2 YYNGEE. The CDR3 extends over 16 amino acids. V shed 4 bases and J 1 base; nucleotides not matched to a gene: 7. DNA for the CDR3: TGTGCCAGCAGCCCCCGGGACAGGGGACTCCAAGAGACCCAGTACTTC. Residues: CASSPRDRGLQETQYF.

This rearrangement joins TRBV19 to TRBJ1-5; D remains ambiguous. Trimming shortened V by 8 bases and J by 2 bases, and 16 bases separated the two germline ends. This CDR3 region has 15 residues. Germline V gene data show CDR1 as LNHDA and CDR2 as SQIVND (reference sequence). In DNA form, the CDR3 reads TGTGCCAGTTGTCCCCCCTCCCGCGGCAATCAGCCCCAGCATTTT. It yields the protein CASCPPSRGNQPQHF.

The rearrangement uses TRBV6-5 and TRBJ1-1; D is undetermined. The germline CDR1 and CDR2 sequences are MNHEY and SVGAGI. V was shortened by 6 bases and J by 4 bases, with 9 bases between the two germline ends. The CDR3 spans 12 residues. CDR3 sequence reads: CASSESGTEAFF. The CDR3 nucleotides are TGTGCCAGCAGCGAATCGGGCACTGAAGCTTTCTTT.

The CDR3 is CASSSTVAPNYEQYF. CDR3 bases: TGTGCCAGCAGCTCTACCGTAGCGCCTAACTACGAGCAGTACTTC. The chain carries TRBV13 and TRBJ2-7, with D maybe TRBD2 (5 bases). V was shortened by 4 bases and J by 3 bases, with 16 bases between the two germline ends. The CDR3 has 15 amino acids. The germline gives CDR1 PRHDT, CDR2 FYEKMQ (reference sequence).

This chain connects TRBV14 to TRBJ1-2, with D perhaps TRBD1 (5 bases). The CDR3 is 18 residues long. Germline V gene data show CDR1 as SGHDN and CDR2 as FVKESK. The V end was cut by 4 bases, the J end by 0 bases, with 21 bases between. The CDR3 region is CASSRLRGHHQSNYGYTF. In DNA, the CDR3 is TGTGCCAGCAGCCGATTAAGGGGTCACCACCAGTCTAACTATGGCTACACCTTC.

This chain connects TRBV5-8 to TRBJ2-7; 7 bases are a match to TRBD1. V dropped 6 bases and J dropped 2; count of bases not matched to a gene: 5. The V gene's germline CDR1 is SGHTS and CDR2 YDEGEE. The CDR3 has 13 amino acids. This CDR3 is CASTTDRPYEQYF. CDR3 DNA: TGTGCCAGCACCACGGACAGGCCCTACGAGCAGTACTTC.

The chain employs TRBV19 and TRBJ1-5, with 7 positions matching TRBD1. CDR1 LNHDA and CDR2 SQIVND come from the germline V gene (reference sequence). This CDR3 is built from 16 residues. Trimming cost V 5 bases and J 6 bases; bases outside gene matches: 13. DNA of the CDR3: TGTGCCAGTAGTCCACTTCCGGGGCAGGGGGTTCAGCCCCAGCATTTT. Residues: CASSPLPGQGVQPQHF.

The V and J genes are TRBV4-1 and TRBJ2-1; tentatively, D is TRBD2 (6 bases). This CDR3 region has 14 residues. Trimming took off 0 bases at V and 9 bases at J, with 12 bases between the two ends. Germline V gene lookup returns CDR1 MGHRA and CDR2 YSYEKL. The chain's CDR3 is CASSQETRVGEQFF. Written as DNA, the CDR3 is TGCGCCAGCAGCCAAGAGACTAGGGTTGGTGAGCAGTTCTTC.

J is TRBJ2-7 and V is TRBV28; D gene uncertain. Germline CDR1 and CDR2: MDHEN and SYDVKM. Trimming stripped 7 bases from V and 5 bases from J, with 18 bases between. There are 14 residues in the CDR3. The DNA of the CDR3 is TGTGCCAGCACTTCTCAACTGGGGTGGGACGAGCAGTACTTC. Translating gives CASTSQLGWDEQYF.

The chain recombines TRBV5-1 with TRBJ2-3, with 8 positions matching TRBD1. The CDR3 is 14 amino acids. CDR1 is SGHRS and CDR2 is YFSETQ in the germline V gene. V shed 4 bases, J shed 4 bases, and the junction held 5 bases outside the gene matches. CDR3 sequence (DNA): TGCGCCAGCAGCGACCCACAGGGGGCAGATACGCAGTATTTT. Protein product: CASSDPQGADTQYF.

The chain employs TRBV5-6 and TRBJ1-3; no clear D. This CDR3 comprises 16 residues. The germline V gene encodes CDR1 SGHDT and CDR2 YYEEEE. Trimming took 2 bases from V and 0 from J, leaving 12 bases between them. This CDR3 reads CASSLLGRDSGNTIYF. In DNA form, the CDR3 reads TGTGCCAGCAGCTTACTAGGCCGAGACTCTGGAAACACCATATATTTT.

The chain has TRBV30 and TRBJ1-2; unclear D gene. CDR1 is GTSNPN and CDR2 is SVGIG in the germline V gene (reference sequence). This CDR3 has 11 residues. V lost 2 bases to trimming and J lost 7 bases, with 8 bases between them. CDR3 region: CAWSPNPGYTF. The CDR3 DNA is TGTGCCTGGAGTCCAAACCCTGGCTACACCTTC.

About this clone: Other DNA sequences in this specimen translate into the identical CDR3. CDR3 protein: CASTEGANLYEQYF. The CDR3 DNA reads TGTGCCAGCACCGAGGGGGCGAATCTCTACGAGCAGTACTTC. This chain links TRBV5-5 with TRBJ2-7, with 7 nucleotides matching TRBD1. V shed 6 bases and J 3 bases; nucleotides not matched to a gene: 9. Germline CDR1 SGHKS, CDR2 YYEKEE (reference sequence). The CDR3 contains 14 residues.

The J gene is TRBJ2-7, the V gene TRBV5-6, with TRBD2 matching over 7 bases. The trim removed 4 bases at V and 5 bases at J, leaving 3 bases unmatched. The length of the CDR3 is 12 residues. Germline-derived CDR1 and CDR2 are SGHDT and YYEEEE. The CDR3 region has the DNA TGTGCCAGCAGCCGACTAGCAGACGAGCAGTACTTC. It specifies CASSRLADEQYF.

This rearrangement joins TRBV5-1 to TRBJ2-3; D not certain. V was shortened by 6 bases and J by 0 bases, with 8 bases between the two germline ends. This CDR3 contains 13 residues. Germline V gene data show CDR1 as SGHRS and CDR2 as YFSETQ. CDR3 sequence: CASIPDSTDTQYF. The CDR3 nucleotides read TGCGCCAGCATCCCGGACAGCACAGATACGCAGTATTTT.

The chain links TRBV6-1 to TRBJ2-7, with D possibly matching TRBD2 (6 bases). The CDR3 runs 14 residues. Germline V CDR1 and CDR2: MNHNS, SASEGT. With 1 base removed from V and 2 bases from J, the gap between germline ends came to 9 bases. The CDR3 here is CASSEGEVTYEQYF. The CDR3 bases are TGTGCCAGCAGTGAAGGGGAGGTGACCTACGAGCAGTACTTC.

The rearrangement joins TRBV19 to TRBJ1-1; 9 bases agree with TRBD1. From germline, CDR1 is LNHDA and CDR2 SQIVND (reference sequence). The CDR3 has 14 residues. V trimming: 5 bases; J trimming: 5 bases; junction bases outside the gene matches: 6. In DNA form, the CDR3 reads TGTGCCAGTAGTCCCTGGGACAGGGAAACTGAAGCTTTCTTT. It encodes CASSPWDRETEAFF.